This section outlines one TCR beta chain sequence together with its context. This clonotype was seen just once. The antigen it binds to is not known. Per-nucleotide qualities are absent, and no much larger clonotype sits a single base away. One read alone provides weak support. The library was built by means of PCR. The sample was run on an Illumina HiSeq 2000. Clones were called with MiXCR by TCRdb after fastp trimmed the public reads at Q25, and only in-frame beta chains were retained. Identical CDR3 proteins give one entry, which carries the most common genes and DNA. A total of more than 85,000 distinct CDR3 sequences appear in this sample, 51% of them only once. The ten largest clones represent 9.5% to 15% of the sample. Compared with germline, V lacks 7 bases and J lacks 0 bases; bases without a gene match: 8. The CDR3, from cysteine to phenylalanine, totals 15 residues. The sequence is cut down to CDR3 DNA, 45 bases in frame from base 1. Via the germline V gene, CDR1 is SGHVS and CDR2 FNYEAQ.

The data are from a study of CDR3 diversity in severe acne (dated by TCRdb to between 2018 and 2021). Recombination joined TRBV7-6 with TRBJ2-7; TRBD2 agrees with 8 junctional bases. The receptor comes from a male donor with acne. Input material: blood. At the DNA level, the sequence is TGTGCCAGCAACTCGACAGCGGGAGTCTCCTACGAGCAGTACTTC. The translation is CASNSTAGVSYEQYF. The CDR3, completed at both ends by the reference TRBV7-6 and TRBJ2-7 genes, gives the full variable domain GAGVSQSPRYKVTKRGQDVALRCDPISGHVSLYWYRQALGQGPEFLTYFNYEAQQDKSGLPNDRFSAERPEGSISTLTIQRTEQRDSAMYRCASNSTAGVSYEQYFGPGTRLTVT.